Given below is one T cell receptor beta chain in context. The antigen remains unidentified. Negatively enriched CD4+ T cells were divided by CD45RA into naive and memory. These data are taken from a study of shared clonotypes between healthy human individuals. Whole-study results and caveats: Only a few donors were included, so the genetic and exposure-history diversity represented was limited.

Using 200 ng DNA, tens of thousands of T cell genomes, the sorted-subset replicate PCRs were run. The data were produced by immunoSEQ multiplex PCR, yet TCRdb's version contains in-frame clones alone and is incomplete. Among 2 million to 2.5 million clones listed, under 97% were seen once. Sequenced: naive CD4+ T cells sorted from blood. Documented subset: CD45RA+ positively selected. This TCR came from a young man in good health.

The CDR3 DNA follows: TGTGCCAGCAGTCCCTGGGGGGGCCCGAACACCGGGGAGCTGTTTTTT. Translating gives CASSPWGGPNTGELFF. V gene TRBV28 combines with J gene TRBJ2-2, with D perhaps matching TRBD2 (7 bases). V lost 5 bases and J lost 0, with 13 bases in between. CDR1 MDHEN and CDR2 SYDVKM come from the germline V gene. The length of the CDR3 is 16 residues.